Presented here are 10 T cell receptor beta chains from one specimen sequenced in a study of response to subunit inactivated influenza vaccine. MiXCR, run by TCRdb on the RT-PCR reads, gives a single entry per CDR3 protein. The repertoire holds about 170,000 distinct CDR3 sequences, 12% seen once, with around 32% in the top ten. The same sample was also studied in work on T cells expressing NK-cell markers. That report adds: As the method of synthesis, 5'RACE template switching with UMIs yielded TCR beta cDNA.

Specimen: CD8+ T cells sorted from PBMCs, collected approximately 13 days after vaccination. These receptors came from a man aged 45 to 65 who received an inactivated influenza vaccine.

This clonotype occurred a few times. The V call is TRBV7-9, the J call TRBJ2-2, with 7 bases fitting TRBD1. This CDR3 has 16 amino acids. The junction had 10 bases not matched to a gene; V was cut back by 5 bases and J by 4 bases. Germline V gives CDR1 SEHNR, CDR2 FQNEAQ (reference sequence). CDR3 in DNA: TGTGCCAGCAGCCACCCGTCCGGGACAGTCACCGGGGAGCTGTTTTTT. Translation gives CASSHPSGTVTGELFF.

There are a few counts of this clonotype. The rearrangement uses TRBV4-2 and TRBJ2-1; 13 positions match TRBD2. The CDR3 runs 15 residues. Losses at the gene ends were 2 bases for V and 10 bases for J; bases not matched to a gene: 5. CDR1 and CDR2 (germline): LGHNA, YNFKEQ. The CDR3 coding sequence is TGTGCCAGCAGCCAATCCGGGACTAGCGGGAAGGAGCAGTTCTTC. It is translated as CASSQSGTSGKEQFF.

The chain recombines TRBV3-1 with TRBJ2-5, with TRBD2 matching over 8 bases. The V and J ends lost 1 base and 2 bases, in that order; junction bases with no gene match: 6. Per the germline V gene, CDR1 is LGHDT and CDR2 is YNNKEL (reference sequence). The CDR3 covers 16 residues. The chain's CDR3 is CASSQVAGGGQETQYF. The CDR3 DNA is TGTGCCAGCAGCCAAGTTGCGGGGGGAGGGCAAGAGACCCAGTACTTC.

This clonotype has more than one count but fewer than ten. The gene calls are TRBV7-7 and TRBJ2-1, with 10 bases that match TRBD2. The CDR3 extends over 14 amino acids. V lost 2 bases to trimming and J lost 8 bases; unmatched junction nucleotides: 3. Germline V CDR1 and CDR2: SSHAT, FNYEAQ (reference sequence). CDR3 residues: CASSLLAGVDEQFF. The CDR3, as DNA: TGTGCCAGCAGCTTACTAGCGGGAGTTGATGAGCAGTTCTTC. The whole variable domain, remainder taken from reference TRBV7-7 and TRBJ2-1, is GAGVSQSPRYKVTKRGQDVTLRCDPISSHATLYWYQQALGQGPEFLTYFNYEAQPDKSGLPSDRFSAERPEGSISTLTIQRTEQRDSAMYRCASSLLAGVDEQFFGPGTRLTVL.

This clonotype has more than one count but fewer than ten. This chain joins TRBV2 and TRBJ2-3; D might be TRBD1 (5 bases). Germline V CDR1 and CDR2: SNHLY, FYNNEI. Trimming stripped 4 bases from V and 1 base from J, with 15 bases between. There are 16 residues in the CDR3. DNA of the CDR3: TGTGCCAGCAGTGGGGGCACTGCCCGGGGCACAGATACGCAGTATTTT. Protein: CASSGGTARGTDTQYF.

The V gene is TRBV9, the J gene TRBJ1-3, with 8 bases fitting TRBD1. This CDR3 contains 15 residues. Germline loops: CDR1 SGDLS, CDR2 YYNGEE. Unmatched junction bases numbered 4, after V lost 3 bases and J lost 2 bases. The CDR3 nucleotides read TGTGCCAGCAGCGCCCAGACAGGGGCTGGAAACACCATATATTTT. Protein sequence: CASSAQTGAGNTIYF. The variable domain in full, with the rest retrieved from reference TRBV9 and TRBJ1-3, is DSGVTQTPKHLITATGQRVTLRCSPRSGDLSVYWYQQSLDQGLQFLIQYYNGEERAKGNILERFSAQQFPDLHSELNLSSLELGDSALYFCASSAQTGAGNTIYFGEGSWLTVV.

The rearrangement joins TRBV9 to TRBJ2-1; D ambiguous. Trimming took off 0 bases at V and 4 bases at J, with 14 bases between the two ends. CDR1 is SGDLS and CDR2 is YYNGEE in the germline V gene. The CDR3 contains 16 residues. The CDR3 region has the DNA TGTGCCAGCAGCGTAGGATCCAGTATTATGTACAATGAGCAGTTCTTC. It is translated as CASSVGSSIMYNEQFF.

This clonotype was recorded a few times. The V call is TRBV11-2, the J call TRBJ2-5; 8 bases align to TRBD2. Germline V gene data show CDR1 as SGHAT and CDR2 as FQNNGV. CDR3 length: 15 amino acids. Trimming at V came to 2 bases and at J to 5 bases, leaving 7 bases not matched to a gene. The CDR3 nucleotides read TGTGCCAGCAGCTTATTCGGCGGGGGGCCCGAGACCCAGTACTTC. This codes for CASSLFGGGPETQYF.

This clonotype was counted between two and nine times. V and J are TRBV10-3 and TRBJ2-3; 16 nucleotides line up with TRBD2. This CDR3 region has 18 residues. Germline V gene data show CDR1 as ENHRY and CDR2 as SYGVKD. The V gene end was trimmed by 0 bases and the J gene end by 6 bases; junction bases not matched to a gene: 6. The DNA of the CDR3 is TGTGCCATCAGTGAGTCCGTGGGACTAGCGGGGGGGCCTGATACGCAGTATTTT. Translating it yields CAISESVGLAGGPDTQYF.

This clonotype was observed at least ten times. The chain links TRBV29-1 to TRBJ2-7; TRBD1 agrees at 11 bases. CDR1 and CDR2 from the germline V gene are SQVTM and ANQGSEA. Losses at the gene ends were 4 bases for V and 4 bases for J; bases not matched to a gene: 6. The CDR3 spans 14 residues. CDR3 coding DNA: TGCAGCGTTGCTCAAGGGACAGGGGGTTACGAGCAGTACTTC. Translation gives CSVAQGTGGYEQYF.